The T cell receptor beta chain described here comes from a study of radiotherapy plus CTLA-4 blockade in lung cancer. Across the whole study: Among all patients, approximately 17% showed objective responses, while roughly 28% had disease control.

Note on this clone: Its antigen is as yet unknown.

Those with chemo-refractory metastatic non-small-cell lung cancer were treated with focal radiation combined with CTLA-4 blockade using ipilimumab. Only in-frame clones appear in the TCRdb table, and some are missing; sequencing was by immunoSEQ multiplex PCR. The table has over 70,000 clones, roughly 86% seen once; the top ten hold just over 2%. The CDR3 sequence is 17 residues long. With 3 bases clipped from V and 3 bases from J, the junction kept 7 bases outside the gene matches. Germline V CDR1 and CDR2: MNHEY, SMNVEV (reference sequence). Study-wide findings and caveats: Radiotherapy with ipilimumab was followed by blood expansion of tumor-derived clones. Early blood T cell clone changes and increased post-radiation serum interferon-beta were reportedly the strongest response predictors.

This chain links TRBV27 with TRBJ2-1; TRBD2 matches at 11 bases. The clonotype comes from a human donor with non-small cell lung cancer who had a partial response to radiotherapy plus ipilimumab. Specimen: peripheral blood, collected from a patient treated with radiotherapy plus ipilimumab. CDR3 in amino acids: CASSFLAGGPDYNEQFF. DNA of the CDR3: TGTGCCAGCAGTTTCTTAGCGGGAGGGCCCGACTACAATGAGCAGTTCTTC.